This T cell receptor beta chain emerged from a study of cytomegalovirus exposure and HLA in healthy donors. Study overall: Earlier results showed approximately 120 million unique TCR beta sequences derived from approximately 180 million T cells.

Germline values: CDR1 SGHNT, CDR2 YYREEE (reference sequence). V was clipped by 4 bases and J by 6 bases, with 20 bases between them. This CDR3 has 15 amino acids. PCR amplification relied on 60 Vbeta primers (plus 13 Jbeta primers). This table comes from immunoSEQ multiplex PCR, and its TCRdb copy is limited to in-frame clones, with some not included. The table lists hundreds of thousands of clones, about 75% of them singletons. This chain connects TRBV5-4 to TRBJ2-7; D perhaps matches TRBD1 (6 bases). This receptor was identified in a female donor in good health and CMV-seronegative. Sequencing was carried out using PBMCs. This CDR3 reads CASSHMTGTAGEQYF. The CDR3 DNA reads TGTGCCAGCAGCCACATGACAGGTACCGCTGGCGAGCAGTACTTC.